These 15 T cell receptor beta chains were all obtained from the same sample, sequenced in a study of blood T cell repertoires in COVID-19. The method was immunoSEQ multiplex PCR; TCRdb's version includes in-frame clones alone and lacks a portion of them. The sample carries about 190,000 clones, 76% recorded once. The specimen sequenced was PBMCs or T cells enriched from blood (not recorded which). These TCRs come from a woman in her 50s with acute COVID-19.

The rearrangement uses TRBV10-3 and TRBJ1-2; no clear D gene. The CDR3 has 11 residues. CDR1 and CDR2 from the germline V gene are ENHRY and SYGVKD. Trimming removed 0 bases at V and 8 bases at J, with 4 bases between. DNA for the CDR3: TGTGCCATCAGTGAGTCAATAGGCTACACCTTC. This codes for CAISESIGYTF.

The chain is built from TRBV18 and TRBJ1-1, with 9 bases lining up with TRBD1. V lost 3 bases to trimming and J lost 6 bases; unmatched junction nucleotides: 5. This CDR3 spans 14 amino acids. The germline gives CDR1 KGHSH, CDR2 LQKENI. The CDR3 region has the DNA TGTGCCAGCTCACCGACAGGGGGGGATTCTGAAGCTTTCTTT. Amino acid sequence: CASSPTGGDSEAFF. The full variable domain, completed using reference TRBV18 and TRBJ1-1, is NAGVMQNPRHLVRRRGQEARLRCSPMKGHSHVYWYRQLPEEGLKFMVYLQKENIIDESGMPKERFSAEFPKEGPSILRIQQVVRGDSAAYFCASSPTGGDSEAFFGQGTRLTVV.

The chain has TRBV10-2 and TRBJ2-3, with no clear D. Germline CDR1 and CDR2: WSHSY and SAAADI. V dropped 8 bases and J dropped 9 bases, with 6 bases sitting between them. The CDR3 is made up of 9 amino acids. CDR3 sequence (DNA): TGCGCCAGCCTTCGGACGCAGTATTTT. Translating gives CASLRTQYF.

V is TRBV6-2 or TRBV6-3 and J is TRBJ2-1; TRBD1 matches at 9 bases. The CDR3 runs to 15 residues. CDR1 is MNHEY, CDR2 SVGEGT, per germline. Trimming cost V 2 bases and J 8 bases; bases outside gene matches: 7. CDR3 loop: CASSYGRDRDDEQFF. The CDR3, as DNA: TGTGCCAGCAGTTACGGCCGGGACAGGGACGATGAGCAGTTCTTC.

This rearrangement joins TRBV14 to TRBJ2-3; possible D gene TRBD1, 5 bases. Trimming removed 1 base at V and 1 base at J, with 15 bases between. This CDR3 region has 17 residues. Germline CDR1 reads SGHDN; CDR2 reads FVKESK. Here the CDR3 reads CASSQVQGMSGTDTQYF. CDR3 in DNA: TGTGCCAGCAGCCAAGTCCAGGGTATGAGCGGCACAGATACGCAGTATTTT. The variable domain in full, with the rest retrieved from reference TRBV14 and TRBJ2-3, is EAGVTQFPSHSVIEKGQTVTLRCDPISGHDNLYWYRRVMGKEIKFLLHFVKESKQDESGMPNNRFLAERTGGTYSTLKVQPAELEDSGVYFCASSQVQGMSGTDTQYFGPGTRLTVL.

V usage is TRBV28 and J usage is TRBJ1-2, with a weak D call TRBD1 (5 bases). V was pared by 8 bases and J by 8 bases, with 18 bases between. In germline, CDR1 is MDHEN, CDR2 SYDVKM. The CDR3 spans 13 residues. The CDR3 reads CASPQDISWGYTF. The CDR3 DNA reads as TGTGCCAGCCCTCAGGACATAAGCTGGGGCTACACCTTC.

The table lists this clone with a few counts. The chain is built from TRBV2 and TRBJ1-2, with a weak D call TRBD1 (5 bases). CDR1 SNHLY and CDR2 FYNNEI come from the germline V gene. There are 13 residues in the CDR3. Trimming cost V 3 bases and J 9 bases, with 14 bases left between them. The CDR3 here is CASSERLTGRYTF. In nucleotides, the CDR3 is TGTGCCAGCAGTGAGCGGCTCACAGGCCGCTACACCTTC.

The V call is TRBV28, the J call TRBJ2-1; TRBD1 aligns across 7 bases. The germline V gene encodes CDR1 MDHEN and CDR2 SYDVKM. The ends lost 5 bases at V and 4 bases at J; junction bases unmatched: 23. The CDR3 loop spans 20 amino acids. Here the CDR3 reads CASSPQVGTEIGTPYNEQFF. The CDR3 DNA follows: TGTGCCAGCAGTCCCCAGGTGGGGACAGAGATTGGGACCCCATACAATGAGCAGTTCTTC.

A note on this clone: Compared with germline, one end of the junction differs, possibly owing to a read error. The gene calls are TRBV19 and TRBJ1-1; maybe TRBD1 (5 bases). The CDR3 totals 13 residues. Germline CDR1 and CDR2: LNHDA and SQIVND (reference sequence). CDR3 in amino acids: CVTSGDLNTEAFF. The CDR3 DNA is TGCGTGACAAGCGGGGACTTGAACACTGAAGCTTTCTTT.

The chain recombines TRBV2 with TRBJ2-1; perhaps TRBD1 as D (6 bases). CDR1 is SNHLY, CDR2 FYNNEI, per germline. The germline V and J ends were trimmed by 5 bases and 3 bases, with 11 bases remaining between them. This CDR3 has 14 amino acids. The CDR3 nucleotides are TGTGCCAGCAGTAGACAGGAAAGCTACAATGAGCAGTTCTTC. It specifies CASSRQESYNEQFF.

This sequence joins TRBV19 and TRBJ1-6; 8 nucleotides line up with TRBD1. Losses at the gene ends were 7 bases for V and 8 bases for J; bases not matched to a gene: 7. This CDR3 spans 14 amino acids. From germline, CDR1 is LNHDA and CDR2 SQIVND (reference sequence). For the CDR3, the DNA is TGTGCCAGTAACACGGACAGGGTGGATTCACCCCTCCACTTT. Translated, it gives CASNTDRVDSPLHF.

This chain links TRBV3-1 (or the pseudogene TRBV3-2) with TRBJ1-3, with a tentative D call TRBD1 (5 bases). The length of the CDR3 is 18 residues. Per germline, CDR1 LGHDT and CDR2 YNNKEL (reference sequence). The V end lost 1 base, the J end lost 0 bases, and 16 bases lay between the germline ends. CDR3 coding DNA: TGTGCCAGCAGCCAAGGCCTGGCAGGGAGGTTCTCTGGAAACACCATATATTTT. Its translation: CASSQGLAGRFSGNTIYF.

This sequence joins TRBV3-1 (or the pseudogene TRBV3-2) and TRBJ1-2; D is ambiguous. The CDR3 runs to 15 residues. V lost 1 base to trimming and J lost 2 bases, with 11 bases between them. CDR1 and CDR2 from the germline V gene are LGHDT and YNNKEL (reference sequence). This chain's CDR3 is CASSQVRTSNYGYTF. The CDR3 DNA is TGTGCCAGCAGCCAAGTGCGCACCTCGAACTATGGCTACACCTTC.

The chain has TRBV6-5 and TRBJ1-2; D might be TRBD1 (5 bases). V lost 10 bases and J 2 bases, leaving 11 bases between the germline ends. The CDR3 sequence is 12 residues long. Per the germline V gene, CDR1 is MNHEY and CDR2 is SVGAGI. The CDR3 protein is CATGRANYGYTF. In nucleotides, the CDR3 is TGTGCCACAGGGAGGGCGAACTATGGCTACACCTTC.

J is TRBJ2-1 and V is TRBV5-4, with 12 bases that match TRBD1. J was trimmed by 12 bases and V by 4 bases; bases with no gene match: 17. Germline-derived CDR1 and CDR2 are SGHNT and YYREEE (reference sequence). This CDR3 comprises 17 residues. CDR3 in amino acids: CASSGGLGTGGLWVQFF. In nucleotides, the CDR3 is TGTGCCAGCAGCGGTGGGCTCGGGACAGGGGGCTTATGGGTGCAGTTCTTC. Based on the CDR3 plus reference TRBV5-4 and TRBJ2-1, the full variable domain is ETGVTQSPTHLIKTRGQQVTLRCSSQSGHNTVSWYQQALGQGPQFIFQYYREEENGRGNFPPRFSGLQFPNYSSELNVNALELDDSALYLCASSGGLGTGGLWVQFFGPGTRLTVL.